Presented here are 30 T cell receptor beta chains from one specimen sequenced in a study of molecular identifiers for immune sequencing clone quantification (dated by TCRdb to 2016 to 2019). Libraries came from PCR. The instrument given in TCRdb is Illumina HiSeq 4000. Clones were called with MiXCR by TCRdb after fastp trimmed the public reads at Q25, and only in-frame beta chains were retained. Every distinct CDR3 protein forms one entry, paired with its most common genes and DNA. The sample table shows approximately 12,000 distinct CDR3 sequences, and approximately 20% are seen once. Of the sample, around 1.6% falls within the top ten clones. Input material: naive CD8+ T cells from blood, with Jurkat cell RNA spiked in. The cell subset or site label, as the study defines it: FACS-sorted CD8+CD4-CCR7+CD45RA+ naive T cells. The source is a human donor in good health. Some libraries in this study had Jurkat cell RNA spiked in.

This sequence joins TRBV13 and TRBJ2-3, with a tentative D call TRBD2 (5 bases). Per the germline V gene, CDR1 is PRHDT and CDR2 is FYEKMQ (reference sequence). This CDR3 is built from 19 residues. V gave up 0 bases and J gave up 0 bases, with 19 bases separating them. The CDR3 loop reads CASSLGGGATKTSTDTQYF. CDR3 in DNA: TGTGCCAGCAGCTTAGGTGGAGGAGCCACCAAGACTAGCACAGATACGCAGTATTTT.

This clonotype was seen at least ten times. The chain has TRBV27 and TRBJ2-2; 8 bases line up with TRBD2. Germline V gives CDR1 MNHEY, CDR2 SMNVEV (reference sequence). The CDR3 loop spans 14 amino acids. V lost 4 bases and J lost 6; bases outside the gene matches: 4. CDR3 residues: CASSSPGGPGELFF. CDR3 nucleotides: TGTGCCAGCAGTTCCCCGGGGGGGCCCGGGGAGCTGTTTTTT.

This clonotype occurred many times. The J gene is TRBJ2-7, the V gene TRBV27; 7 nucleotides align to TRBD1. J was trimmed by 3 bases and V by 3 bases; bases with no gene match: 11. Per the germline V gene, CDR1 is MNHEY and CDR2 is SMNVEV (reference sequence). The CDR3 has 16 residues. The CDR3 nucleotides are TGTGCCAGCAGTTTCTCCGCCGGACAGGAGAGCTACGAGCAGTACTTC. Residues: CASSFSAGQESYEQYF.

The chain links TRBV30 to TRBJ2-5, with 8 bases that match TRBD1. With 4 bases clipped from V and 9 bases from J, the junction kept 10 bases outside the gene matches. The CDR3 has 13 residues. Germline CDR1 reads GTSNPN; CDR2 reads SVGIG (reference sequence). CDR3 sequence: CAWNTGQGQAQYF. Written as DNA, the CDR3 is TGTGCCTGGAATACGGGGCAGGGACAGGCCCAGTACTTC.

This chain joins TRBV3-1 and TRBJ2-1; D is unresolved. This CDR3 has 16 residues. The V and J ends lost 0 bases and 5 bases respectively, with 14 bases between them. From germline, CDR1 is LGHDT and CDR2 YNNKEL (reference sequence). The CDR3 loop reads CASSQDLVPVNNEQFF. DNA for the CDR3: TGTGCCAGCAGCCAAGATCTAGTGCCAGTTAACAATGAGCAGTTCTTC.

Remarks on this clonotype: A much larger clone differs from this one at a single base, so this may be a read error. V and J are TRBV6-5 and TRBJ1-5; 7 bases map to TRBD1. With 8 bases clipped from V and 6 bases from J, the junction kept 16 bases outside the gene matches. The CDR3 runs to 16 residues. CDR1 MNHEY and CDR2 SVGAGI come from the germline V gene. The CDR3 reads CASWLIYDRVGQPQHF. The CDR3 coding sequence is TGTGCCAGCTGGCTCATCTACGACAGGGTGGGTCAGCCCCAGCATTTT.

In its sample, this clonotype was seen many times. J is TRBJ2-7 and V is TRBV7-9, with a weak D call TRBD1 (6 bases). From germline, CDR1 is SEHNR and CDR2 FQNEAQ (reference sequence). The V gene lost 6 bases and the J gene lost 7 bases, with 13 bases spanning the gap. The CDR3 has 12 residues. Here the CDR3 reads CASRLTGNEQYF. Written as DNA, the CDR3 is TGTGCCAGCAGACTAACAGGGAATGAGCAGTACTTC.

This clonotype has just a few counts. This sequence may be a read error, since a much larger clone differs from it by one base. The chain uses TRBV7-6 and TRBJ1-5, with 8 bases matching TRBD1. The CDR3 extends over 14 amino acids. The germline V gene encodes CDR1 SGHVS and CDR2 FNYEAQ. CDR3 loop: CASSDRGSNQPRHF. In nucleotides, the CDR3 is TGTGCCAGCAGCGACAGGGGTAGCAATCAGCCCCGGCATTTT.

This clonotype is medium-sized within its sample. The chain uses TRBV11-2 and TRBJ1-2; D call uncertain. Per germline, CDR1 SGHAT and CDR2 FQNNGV. The CDR3 is 14 amino acids. V shed 2 bases and J shed 2 bases, with 9 bases lying between them. The CDR3 region has the DNA TGTGCCAGCAGCTTATTCGGATCCAACTATGGCTACACCTTC. It codes for CASSLFGSNYGYTF. The full variable domain, completed using reference TRBV11-2 and TRBJ1-2, is EAGVAQSPRYKIIEKRQSVAFWCNPISGHATLYWYQQILGQGPKLLIQFQNNGVVDDSQLPKDRFSAERLKGVDSTLKIQPAKLEDSAVYLCASSLFGSNYGYTFGSGTRLTVV.

This clonotype is labeled medium-sized. The CDR3 DNA follows: TGCGCCAGCAGCCTGCAAACTGAGCAGTTCTTC. Translation: CASSLQTEQFF. This sequence joins TRBV4-1 and TRBJ2-1; D call uncertain. V was trimmed by 4 bases and J by 9 bases, leaving 7 bases between them. There are 11 residues in the CDR3. Germline V gene lookup returns CDR1 MGHRA and CDR2 YSYEKL.

With respect to this clonotype: This could be a read error, since a much larger clone is one nucleotide away. The chain couples TRBV28 to TRBJ2-1, with D unclear. The CDR3 spans 15 residues. Germline V gene sequence: CDR1 MDHEN, CDR2 SYDVKM. Written as DNA, the CDR3 is TGTGCCAGCGGTTTATCGGCGGCTTGGGTCGATGAGCAGTTCTTC. It encodes CASGLSAAWVDEQFF. The entire variable domain, with the rest obtained from reference TRBV28 and TRBJ2-1, is as follows: DVKVTQSSRYLVKRTGEKVFLECVQDMDHENMFWYRQDPGLGLRLIYFSYDVKMKEKGDIPEGYSVSREKKERFSLILESASTNQTSMYLCASGLSAAWVDEQFFGPGTRLTVL.

In regard to this clonotype: Compared with germline, one end of the junction differs, possibly owing to a read error. The rearrangement links TRBV13 to TRBJ2-1, with 10 positions matching TRBD2. Germline assignment: CDR1 PRHDT and CDR2 FYEKMQ (reference sequence). The CDR3 runs 14 residues. DNA for the CDR3: TGTGCCGGCAGCCCTCGGACTAGCGGCAATGAGCAGTTCTTC. Its translation: CAGSPRTSGNEQFF.

This clonotype was observed at least ten times. This chain links TRBV5-1 with TRBJ2-1, with TRBD2 matching over 10 bases. Trimming cost V 4 bases and J 8 bases; bases outside gene matches: 9. The V gene's germline CDR1 is SGHRS and CDR2 YFSETQ. The CDR3 runs to 15 residues. The CDR3 sequence is CASSPTSGTGDEQFF. The CDR3 coding sequence is TGCGCCAGCAGCCCTACTAGCGGGACGGGCGATGAGCAGTTCTTC.

This clonotype occurred a few times. The rearrangement uses TRBV12-3 or TRBV12-4 and TRBJ2-3, with D tentatively TRBD2 (6 bases). Trimming took off 8 bases at V and 2 bases at J, with 20 bases between the two ends. The CDR3 has 16 amino acids. CDR3 protein: CASPPRWDSHTDTQYF. CDR3 DNA sequence: TGTGCCAGCCCCCCCCGGTGGGACTCGCACACAGATACGCAGTATTTT.

The chain employs TRBV12-3 or TRBV12-4 and TRBJ2-7; D is ambiguous. V shed 6 bases and J shed 10 bases, with 22 bases lying between them. The length of the CDR3 is 14 residues. CDR3 DNA sequence: TGTGCCAGCAGCCCCGGACCTTTGCACCCAGATCAGTACTTC. It encodes CASSPGPLHPDQYF.

This clonotype was recorded at least ten times. V and J are TRBV7-9 and TRBJ2-2; 7 bases are a match to TRBD2. V gave up 4 bases and J gave up 0 bases; unmatched junction bases: 8. Germline CDR1 reads SEHNR; CDR2 reads FQNEAQ (reference sequence). There are 17 residues in the CDR3. CDR3 in DNA: TGTGCCAGCAGCTCCCCCTCTAGCGGACCGAACACCGGGGAGCTGTTTTTT. Amino acid sequence: CASSSPSSGPNTGELFF.

The table lists this clonotype with many counts. The chain joins TRBV24-1 to TRBJ1-5, with D possibly matching TRBD1 (6 bases). CDR1 and CDR2 from the germline V gene are KGHDR and SFDVKD. The CDR3 loop spans 14 amino acids. The ends were cut back, 9 bases at V and 1 base at J, with 12 bases in the middle. CDR3 amino acids: CATGGGRSNQPQHF. The CDR3, as DNA: TGTGCCACCGGGGGGGGCAGGAGCAATCAGCCCCAGCATTTT.

This clonotype was picked up many times. The genes are TRBV5-4 and TRBJ1-6; 9 bases line up with TRBD1. The trim removed 4 bases at V and 7 bases at J, leaving 6 bases unmatched. Germline V lookup: CDR1 SGHNT, CDR2 YYREEE (reference sequence). This CDR3 is built from 15 residues. The CDR3 here is CASSGRGQGNSPLHF. The CDR3 DNA is TGTGCCAGCAGCGGCCGGGGACAGGGAAATTCACCCCTCCACTTT.

This clonotype was observed at least ten times. The rearrangement uses TRBV27 and TRBJ2-7, with TRBD2 matching 8 bases. CDR1 and CDR2 (germline): MNHEY, SMNVEV (reference sequence). Unmatched junction bases numbered 10, after V lost 3 bases and J lost 6 bases. The CDR3 spans 15 residues. The CDR3 region has the DNA TGTGCCAGCAGTTTGGGTAGCGGGACGTCCCTCGAGCAGTACTTC. This translates into CASSLGSGTSLEQYF.

As to this clonotype: Possible read error: a much larger clone is one base away. The V call is TRBV20-1, the J call TRBJ1-1; 10 bases line up with TRBD1. Germline V lookup: CDR1 DFQATT, CDR2 SNEGSKA (reference sequence). The CDR3 is 16 amino acids. Trimming cost V 3 bases and J 3 bases; bases outside gene matches: 10. The CDR3 coding sequence is TGCAGTGCTAGTGCCCCGGGACAGGGGTCGGACACTGAAGCTTTCTTT. Its translation is CSASAPGQGSDTEAFF.

This clonotype appeared many times. The V call is TRBV2, the J call TRBJ2-5; 10 nucleotides match TRBD2. Per the germline V gene, CDR1 is SNHLY and CDR2 is FYNNEI. V was pared by 3 bases and J by 5 bases, with 6 bases of the junction left unmatched. The CDR3 loop spans 15 amino acids. The CDR3 sequence: CASSDRASGSETQYF. For the CDR3, the DNA is TGTGCCAGCAGTGACCGGGCTAGCGGGAGCGAGACCCAGTACTTC.

V and J are TRBV10-3 and TRBJ2-2; D is unresolved. This CDR3 is 14 amino acids long. In germline, CDR1 is ENHRY, CDR2 SYGVKD. V gave up 2 bases and J gave up 4 bases, with 8 bases separating them. The CDR3 reads CAISEVKPTGELFF. The CDR3 nucleotides are TGTGCCATCAGTGAGGTGAAACCCACCGGGGAGCTGTTTTTT.

Many counts were recorded for this clonotype. The chain joins TRBV18 to TRBJ1-5; 9 bases line up with TRBD1. V lost 3 bases, J lost 0 bases, and 6 bases stayed unmatched. The CDR3 spans 17 residues. The germline gives CDR1 KGHSH, CDR2 LQKENI. CDR3 amino acids: CASSPGQGYYSNQPQHF. CDR3 in DNA: TGTGCCAGCTCACCGGGACAGGGCTATTATAGCAATCAGCCCCAGCATTTT.

Of note for this clonotype: This may stem from a read error, because a much larger clone lies one nucleotide away. The chain joins TRBV5-4 to TRBJ1-1; D unclear. There are 12 residues in the CDR3. Trimming cost V 0 bases and J 13 bases, with 13 bases left between them. CDR1 SGHNT and CDR2 YYREEE come from the germline V gene (reference sequence). CDR3: CASSLAAERVFF. Written as DNA, the CDR3 is TGTGCCAGCAGCTTGGCCGCAGAACGGGTTTTCTTT.

This clonotype was seen repeatedly, ten times or more. For the CDR3, the DNA is TGTGCCAGCAGTGGCCCGGGAGTCGGGGATTCACCCCTCCACTTT. As protein: CASSGPGVGDSPLHF. The chain recombines TRBV28 with TRBJ1-6; D is uncertain. Trimming shortened V by 5 bases and J by 8 bases, and 16 bases separated the two germline ends. The CDR3 covers 15 residues. Per germline, CDR1 MDHEN and CDR2 SYDVKM. Variable domain in full (rest from reference TRBV28 and TRBJ1-6): DVKVTQSSRYLVKRTGEKVFLECVQDMDHENMFWYRQDPGLGLRLIYFSYDVKMKEKGDIPEGYSVSREKKERFSLILESASTNQTSMYLCASSGPGVGDSPLHFGNGTRLTVT.

Sample share makes this clonotype medium-sized (0.01 to 0.1%). The chain combines TRBV24-1 with TRBJ2-1; D call uncertain. The CDR3 runs to 15 residues. The ends were cut back, 0 bases at V and 2 bases at J, with 7 bases in the middle. Germline CDR1 KGHDR, CDR2 SFDVKD. The CDR3 protein is CATSDLASPYNEQFF. The CDR3 DNA is TGTGCCACCAGTGATTTGGCCAGCCCCTACAATGAGCAGTTCTTC.

This clonotype was counted between two and nine times. The chain employs TRBV9 and TRBJ2-5; TRBD2 aligns across 12 bases. Germline assignment: CDR1 SGDLS and CDR2 YYNGEE. J was trimmed by 7 bases and V by 3 bases; bases with no gene match: 7. The CDR3 runs to 15 residues. In nucleotides, the CDR3 is TGTGCCAGCAGCGAAACGACTAGCGGGAGTGGGACCCAGTACTTC. Protein product: CASSETTSGSGTQYF.

This clonotype showed up just a few times. J is TRBJ2-1 and V is TRBV5-5; a possible D gene is TRBD1 (6 bases). V shed 0 bases and J shed 4 bases, with 17 bases lying between them. Germline V CDR1 and CDR2: SGHKS, YYEKEE (reference sequence). This CDR3 has 17 amino acids. CDR3 sequence: CASSLVMLAGVYNEQFF. The CDR3, as DNA: TGTGCCAGCAGCTTGGTCATGTTGGCAGGGGTGTACAATGAGCAGTTCTTC.

The chain uses TRBV2 and TRBJ2-3, with TRBD2 identical over 12 bases. V lost 3 bases, J lost 4 bases, and 2 bases stayed unmatched. The CDR3 length is 15 residues. Looked up from germline, CDR1 is SNHLY and CDR2 is FYNNEI. CDR3 protein: CASSETSGSADTQYF. The CDR3 bases are TGTGCCAGCAGTGAGACTAGCGGGAGCGCAGATACGCAGTATTTT.

As concerns this clonotype: A much larger clone differs from this one at a single base, so this may be a read error. The CDR3 DNA reads as TGTGCCGGCAGTATCCCAGGGGCCTACTCCTACGAGCAGTACTTC. Its translation: CAGSIPGAYSYEQYF. The chain links TRBV6-2 or TRBV6-3 to TRBJ2-7, with D possibly TRBD1 on 6 matching bases. Germline CDR1 MNHEY, CDR2 SVGEGT. CDR3 length: 15 residues.